Listed below are T cell receptor beta chains from one sample, sequenced in a study of cytomegalovirus exposure and HLA in healthy donors. Assay: immunoSEQ multiplex PCR; the TCRdb copy retains only in-frame clones and omits some. The sample features 150,000 to 200,000 clones, with about 6.8% in its top ten. Sequenced input: PBMCs. The source is a man aged 25 to 40 in good health and CMV-seronegative. The CDR3 runs from the conserved cysteine through the conserved F or W. D genes are given only for firm matches.

J gene,V gene,D gene,CDR3 protein,CDR3 DNA
TRBJ1-2,TRBV18,TRBD1,CASSPSRDRTEGYTF,TGTGCCAGCTCACCATCTAGGGACAGGACGGAGGGCTACACCTTC
TRBJ2-7,TRBV5-6,.,CASSLWAIYEQYF,TGTGCCAGCAGCTTGTGGGCAATCTACGAGCAGTACTTC
TRBJ1-5,TRBV4-1,.,CASSHYTQGDSNQPQHF,TGCGCCAGCAGCCACTACACACAGGGTGACAGCAATCAGCCCCAGCATTTT
TRBJ2-2,TRBV25-1,.,CASSRPTGSLNTGELFF,TGTGCCAGCAGTCGTCCGACAGGATCACTAAACACCGGGGAGCTGTTTTTT
TRBJ1-1,TRBV10-1,.,CASSESRRVAEAFF,TGCGCCAGCAGTGAGTCTCGACGGGTCGCTGAAGCTTTCTTT
TRBJ2-1,TRBV6-5,TRBD2,CASSLAGLVNNEQFF,TGTGCCAGCAGCCTCGCGGGACTAGTGAACAATGAGCAGTTCTTC
TRBJ1-5,TRBV27,TRBD1,CASRLGQGGGSNQPQHF,TGTGCCAGCAGGCTAGGACAGGGGGGGGGTAGCAATCAGCCCCAGCATTTT
TRBJ1-2,TRBV5-1,.,CASSLGDKHGYTF,TGCGCCAGCAGCTTGGGGGACAAGCATGGCTACACCTTC
TRBJ2-3,TRBV5-1,TRBD2,CASSLAGTSGLTDTQYF,TGCGCCAGCAGCTTAGCCGGGACTAGCGGCCTCACAGATACGCAGTATTTT
TRBJ2-5,TRBV4-1,.,CASSPGSGRQETQYF,TGCGCCAGCAGCCCTGGCAGCGGAAGACAAGAGACCCAGTACTTC
TRBJ1-2,TRBV6-4,TRBD1,CASSGGQGPYGYTF,TGTGCCAGCAGTGGCGGACAGGGCCCCTATGGCTACACCTTC
TRBJ2-2,TRBV9,.,CASSVLRGPGELFF,TGTGCCAGCAGCGTCTTAAGGGGTCCCGGGGAGCTGTTTTTT
TRBJ2-2,TRBV25-1,TRBD1,CASSEAGQGAFTGELFF,TGTGCCAGCAGTGAGGCGGGACAGGGGGCGTTTACCGGGGAGCTGTTTTTT
TRBJ1-5,TRBV18,TRBD1,CASSPGGQYSNQPQHF,TGTGCCAGCTCGCCCGGGGGACAGTATAGCAATCAGCCCCAGCATTTT
TRBJ2-1,TRBV2,TRBD2,CASSVTGLAGGPEQFF,TGTGCCAGCAGTGTCACGGGACTAGCGGGGGGGCCGGAGCAGTTCTTC
TRBJ2-7,TRBV5-1,TRBD2,CASSSAGEGYEQYF,TGCGCCAGCAGCTCTGCGGGAGAGGGCTACGAGCAGTACTTC
TRBJ1-2,TRBV2,.,CASTSEPNYGYTF,TGTGCCAGCACATCAGAACCTAACTATGGCTACACCTTC
TRBJ1-4,TRBV7-9,.,CASSLRLRNSLATNEKLFF,TGTGCCAGCAGCTTAAGGTTAAGGAACAGCCTCGCAACTAATGAAAAACTGTTTTTT
TRBJ1-1,TRBV11-3,TRBD1,CASSLQVLGTGGAVDTEAFF,TGTGCCAGCAGCTTACAAGTTTTAGGGACAGGGGGCGCGGTTGACACTGAAGCTTTCTTT
TRBJ2-5,TRBV19,.,CASSMGAEETQYF,TGTGCCAGTAGTATGGGGGCAGAAGAGACCCAGTACTTC
TRBJ2-1,TRBV10-3,.,CAISVGGLAVYNEQFF,TGTGCCATCAGTGTGGGGGGGCTAGCGGTCTACAATGAGCAGTTCTTC
TRBJ2-2,TRBV5-1,.,CASSLAQQRSGELFF,TGCGCCAGCAGCTTGGCCCAGCAGAGGAGCGGGGAGCTGTTTTTT
TRBJ1-1,TRBV11-2,TRBD1,CASSDASHTGVEAFF,TGTGCCAGCAGCGACGCTTCCCACACAGGGGTTGAAGCTTTCTTT
TRBJ2-5,TRBV5-4,TRBD2,CASSLGLDWLETQYF,TGTGCCAGCAGCTTAGGACTAGATTGGTTGGAGACCCAGTACTTC
TRBJ2-3,TRBV4-1,.,CASRGEAGPQYF,TGCGCCAGCAGGGGTGAGGCGGGCCCGCAGTATTTT
TRBJ2-6,TRBV19,.,CATSDSPGANVLTF,TGTGCCACTTCGGACTCGCCGGGGGCCAACGTCCTGACTTTC
TRBJ1-4,TRBV2,.,CASRQEGPVFF,TGTGCCAGCAGACAAGAGGGTCCCGTTTTTTTT
TRBJ2-7,TRBV4-2,TRBD2,CASSQEAGASGTYEQYF,TGTGCCAGCAGCCAAGAAGCGGGGGCCTCCGGAACCTACGAGCAGTACTTC
TRBJ1-1,TRBV7-8,TRBD1,CASSRQGTTEAFF,TGTGCCAGCAGCCGACAGGGGACCACTGAAGCTTTCTTT
TRBJ1-4,TRBV7-2,TRBD1,CASSHLPGQGPDEKLFF,TGTGCCAGCAGCCATCTACCGGGACAGGGGCCTGATGAAAAACTGTTTTTT
TRBJ2-7,TRBV15,TRBD2,CATSRDKAGGPYEQYF,TGTGCCACCAGCAGAGATAAAGCGGGGGGCCCTTACGAGCAGTACTTC
TRBJ2-7,TRBV10-3,TRBD1,CAISGTGGLGSQQYF,TGTGCCATCAGCGGCACAGGGGGCTTAGGGAGCCAGCAGTACTTC
TRBJ2-7,TRBV5-1,TRBD2,CASSFLGTRDYEQYF,TGCGCCAGCAGCTTCCTTGGGACTAGAGACTACGAGCAGTACTTC
TRBJ2-3,TRBV6-5,.,CASSYSRAGLTDTQYF,TGTGCCAGCAGTTACTCTCGGGCGGGACTCACAGATACGCAGTATTTT
TRBJ1-2,TRBV18,.,CASSPDRVREGGYTF,TGTGCCAGCTCACCCGACCGAGTGAGGGAGGGCGGCTACACCTTC
TRBJ2-5,TRBV5-4,TRBD2,CASSWGLAGEETQYF,TGTGCCAGCAGCTGGGGACTAGCGGGAGAAGAGACCCAGTACTTC
TRBJ1-3,TRBV6-5,.,CASSLFTGPGNTIYF,TGTGCCAGCAGTCTTTTTACAGGACCTGGAAACACCATATATTTT
TRBJ1-2,TRBV11-2,TRBD1,CASSSSGTGGDGYTF,TGTGCCAGCAGCTCATCCGGGACAGGGGGCGATGGCTACACCTTC
TRBJ2-1,TRBV29-1,.,CSVVGWPGNEQFF,TGCAGCGTTGTTGGTTGGCCAGGCAATGAGCAGTTCTTC
TRBJ1-2,TRBV19,.,CASSILDSYGYTF,TGTGCCAGTAGTATACTCGACAGCTATGGCTACACCTTC
TRBJ2-1,TRBV11-3,TRBD2,CASTLAGEYNEQFF,TGTGCCAGTACTTTAGCGGGGGAGTACAATGAGCAGTTCTTC
TRBJ2-2,TRBV18,.,CASSPRPSGELFF,TGTGCCAGCTCACCACGGCCGTCCGGGGAGCTGTTTTTT
TRBJ1-5,TRBV7-6,TRBD1,CASSSGQGAGQPQHF,TGTGCCAGCAGCTCAGGACAGGGGGCTGGTCAGCCCCAGCATTTT
TRBJ1-5,TRBV19,.,CASKAPGTGSNQPQHF,TGTGCCAGTAAGGCCCCGGGAACGGGCAGCAATCAGCCCCAGCATTTT
TRBJ2-7,TRBV10-3,.,CAISEPTGEQYF,TGTGCCATCAGTGAGCCGACAGGAGAGCAGTACTTC
TRBJ2-3,TRBV7-7,.,CASSLVAGSVDTQYF,TGTGCCAGCAGCTTAGTGGCGGGGTCGGTGGATACGCAGTATTTT
TRBJ1-1,TRBV6-6,TRBD1,CASSSTGAEAFF,TGTGCCAGCAGCTCGACAGGGGCTGAAGCTTTCTTT
TRBJ2-1,TRBV7-6,TRBD2,CASRAGGSANEQFF,TGTGCCAGCAGAGCGGGAGGGTCAGCCAATGAGCAGTTCTTC
TRBJ2-4,TRBV28,TRBD2,CASSLELAGENKNIQYF,TGTGCCAGCAGTTTAGAACTAGCGGGAGAGAACAAAAACATTCAGTACTTC
TRBJ2-7,TRBV6-5,.,CASSARESYEQYF,TGTGCCAGCAGTGCCAGGGAATCCTACGAGCAGTACTTC
TRBJ2-5,TRBV5-1,TRBD1,CASGTGTGVRETQYF,TGCGCCAGCGGCACCGGGACAGGGGTTCGAGAGACCCAGTACTTC
TRBJ2-5,TRBV30,TRBD2,CAWSSGSGRVGETQYF,TGTGCCTGGAGCTCGGGTAGCGGGAGAGTAGGGGAGACCCAGTACTTC
TRBJ2-7,TRBV4-2,TRBD2,CASSQSPGLAGGISYEQYF,TGTGCCAGCAGCCAGTCTCCGGGACTAGCGGGAGGGATCTCCTACGAGCAGTACTTC
TRBJ2-1,TRBV5-6,.,CASSAGVDDNEQFF,TGTGCCAGCAGCGCGGGTGTGGATGACAATGAGCAGTTCTTC
TRBJ2-7,TRBV10-2,.,CASSWERGEQYF,TGTGCCAGCAGTTGGGAGCGCGGGGAGCAGTACTTC